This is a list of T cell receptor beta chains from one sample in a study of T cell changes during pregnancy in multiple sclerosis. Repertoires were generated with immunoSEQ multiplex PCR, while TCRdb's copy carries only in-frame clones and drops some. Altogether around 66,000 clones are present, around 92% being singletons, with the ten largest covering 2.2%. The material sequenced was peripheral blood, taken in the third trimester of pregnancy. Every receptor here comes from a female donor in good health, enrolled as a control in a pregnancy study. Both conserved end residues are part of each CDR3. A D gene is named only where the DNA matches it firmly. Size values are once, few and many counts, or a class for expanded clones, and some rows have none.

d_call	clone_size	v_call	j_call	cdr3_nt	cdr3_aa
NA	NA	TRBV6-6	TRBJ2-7	TGTGCCAGCAGTCATACAGGGCGCGAGCAGTACTTC	CASSHTGREQYF
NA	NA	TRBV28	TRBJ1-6	TGTGCCAGCAGTCCCAGGATACAGGGATGGTCACCCCTCCACTTT	CASSPRIQGWSPLHF
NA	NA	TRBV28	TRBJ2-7	TGTGCCAGCAGTTTACCCCAAGGGCTAGCGAGCGAGCAGTACTTC	CASSLPQGLASEQYF
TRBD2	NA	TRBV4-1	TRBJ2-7	TGCGCCAGCAGCCCCAACTCAGGGACTAGCGGGAGAAGAGAGCAGTACTTC	CASSPNSGTSGRREQYF
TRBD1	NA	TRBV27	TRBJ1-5	TGTGCCAGCAGCCTACAGGGGAGCAATCAGCCCCAGCATTTT	CASSLQGSNQPQHF
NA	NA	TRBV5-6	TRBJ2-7	TGTGCCAGCAGCTTCAGGGTCGGCGGGGTCTCCTACGAGCAGTACTTC	CASSFRVGGVSYEQYF
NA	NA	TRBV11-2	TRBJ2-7	TGTGCCAGCAGCTTCCGTCCCGGGAGCACCTACGAGCAGTACTTC	CASSFRPGSTYEQYF
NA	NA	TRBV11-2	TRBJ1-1	TGTGCCAGCAACCGGGAGGGTCCAAGGCCGTACATGAACACTGAAGCTTTCTTT	CASNREGPRPYMNTEAFF
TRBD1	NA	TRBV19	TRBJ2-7	TGTGCCAGTAGTATTGCGACAGGGGTGCTCTACGAGCAGTACTTC	CASSIATGVLYEQYF
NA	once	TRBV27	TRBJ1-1	TGTGCCAGCAGACCAGGGGACCTACGCAGTTGGAACACTGAAGCTTTCTTT	CASRPGDLRSWNTEAFF
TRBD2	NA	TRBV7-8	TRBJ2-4	TGTGCCAGCAGTGAGAGCGGGGGGGCCGGGGCCAAAAACATTCAGTACTTC	CASSESGGAGAKNIQYF
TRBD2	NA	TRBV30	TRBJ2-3	TGTGCCTGGAGTGTACAGGGCGGGGGGCGCACAGATACGCAGTATTTT	CAWSVQGGGRTDTQYF
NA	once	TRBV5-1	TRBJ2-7	TGCGCCAGCAGCTTGAGGTGGCAGGGTATTTCCTACGAGCAGTACTTC	CASSLRWQGISYEQYF
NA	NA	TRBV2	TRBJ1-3	TGTGCCAGCAGTGCGACCGGGGGTGACGCTGGAAACACCATATATTTT	CASSATGGDAGNTIYF
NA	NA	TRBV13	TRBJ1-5	TGTGCCAGCAGCCTGACGGGAGTGATGGCCCAGCATTTT	CASSLTGVMAQHF
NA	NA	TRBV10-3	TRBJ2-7	TGTGCCATCAGCCCTGCCCGGTACGAGCAGTACTTC	CAISPARYEQYF
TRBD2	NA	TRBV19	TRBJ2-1	TGTGCCAGTGAGGCGGGGGGAGAGCAGTTCTTC	CASEAGGEQFF
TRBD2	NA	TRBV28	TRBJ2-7	TGTGCCAGCCATCCGGTAGGGACTAGGGTGTACGAGCAGTACTTC	CASHPVGTRVYEQYF
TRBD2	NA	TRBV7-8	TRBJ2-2	TGTGCCAGCAGCCGCCCGGGAGGTATCACCGGGGAGCTGTTTTTT	CASSRPGGITGELFF
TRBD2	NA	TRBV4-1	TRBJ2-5	TGCGCCAGCAGCCTTAGCGGGAGGGGGTACCAAGAGACCCAGTACTTC	CASSLSGRGYQETQYF
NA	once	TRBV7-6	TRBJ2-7	TGTGCCAGCAGCTTAAATGAGGGCTACGAGCAGTACTTC	CASSLNEGYEQYF
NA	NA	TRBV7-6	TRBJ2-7	TGTGCCAGCAGCTTAGAGGCGGGGTCCTACGAGCAGTACTTC	CASSLEAGSYEQYF
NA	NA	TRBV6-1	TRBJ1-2	TGTGCCAGCAGTGAAGGTCCGTATGGCTACACCTTC	CASSEGPYGYTF
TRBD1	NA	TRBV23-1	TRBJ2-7	TGCGCCAGCAGTCGATCGGGACAGGGCCACTACGAGCAGTACTTC	CASSRSGQGHYEQYF
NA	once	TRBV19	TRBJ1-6	TGTGCCAGTAACGAGGCAGTGGGGGGTTCACCCCTCCACTTT	CASNEAVGGSPLHF
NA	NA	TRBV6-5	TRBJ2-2	TGTGCCAGCAGTTTCCGGGTCGGGTACACCGGGGAGCTGTTTTTT	CASSFRVGYTGELFF
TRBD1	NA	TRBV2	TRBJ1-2	TGTGCCAGCAGCAAACAGGGGGACAACTATGGCTACACCTTC	CASSKQGDNYGYTF
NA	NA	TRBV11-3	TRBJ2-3	TGTGCCAGCAGCACCAGACTAGAGGGTACGCAGTATTTT	CASSTRLEGTQYF
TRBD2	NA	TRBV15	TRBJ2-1	TGTGCCACCAGCAGACAGACTAGCGGGGAGCACAATGAGCAGTTCTTC	CATSRQTSGEHNEQFF
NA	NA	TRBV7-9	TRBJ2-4	TGTGCCAGCAGCTCAACGGACGGGGGGCGGGGAAACATTCAGTACTTC	CASSSTDGGRGNIQYF
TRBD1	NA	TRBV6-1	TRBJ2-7	TGTGCCAGCAGTGCCCGACAGGGTTCCTACGAGCAGTACTTC	CASSARQGSYEQYF
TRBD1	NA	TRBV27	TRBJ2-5	TGTGCCAGCAGTTTTGACAGGGGAGGAGGAGAGACCCAGTACTTC	CASSFDRGGGETQYF
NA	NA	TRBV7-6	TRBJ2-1	TGTGCCAGCAGCGAACAGACAGCGGGTTCCGGGAGTGAGCAGTTCTTC	CASSEQTAGSGSEQFF
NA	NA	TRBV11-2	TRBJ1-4	TGTGCCAGCAGCTTAGCGGTCGCAACTAATGAAAAACTGTTTTTT	CASSLAVATNEKLFF
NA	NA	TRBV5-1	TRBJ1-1	TGCGCCAGCAGCTTGGGGGCCACTGAAGCTTTCTTT	CASSLGATEAFF
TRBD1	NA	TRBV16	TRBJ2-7	TGTGCCAGCAGCCAAGGGACAGGGCTCTCCTACGAGCAGTACTTC	CASSQGTGLSYEQYF
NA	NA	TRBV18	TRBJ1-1	TGTGCCAGCTCACCATTGGGGAGCACCGGGACTGAAGCTTTCTTT	CASSPLGSTGTEAFF
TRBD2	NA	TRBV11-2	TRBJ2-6	TGTGCCAGCAGCTTATTACTAGCGGGGGGGGGCTCTGGGGCCAACGTCCTGACTTTC	CASSLLLAGGGSGANVLTF
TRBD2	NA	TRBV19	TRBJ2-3	TGTGCCAGTAGTATTGGGGGACTAGCGGTAGATACGCAGTATTTT	CASSIGGLAVDTQYF
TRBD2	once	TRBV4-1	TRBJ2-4	TGCGCCAGCAGCCCTCTAAACGCCGGACTAGCCAACAAAAACATTCAGTACTTC	CASSPLNAGLANKNIQYF
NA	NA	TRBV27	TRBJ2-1	TGTGCCAGCAGTCGACAGCAGTTTGGTGAGCAGTTCTTC	CASSRQQFGEQFF
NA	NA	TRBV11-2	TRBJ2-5	TGTGCCAGCAGCTTCGGAGGGGTGGCCGGCGAGACCCAGTACTTC	CASSFGGVAGETQYF
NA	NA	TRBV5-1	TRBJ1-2	TGCGCCAGCAGCTTCACAACAGGGCTCTATGGCTACACCTTC	CASSFTTGLYGYTF
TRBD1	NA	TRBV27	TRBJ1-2	TGTGCCAGCAGCTACGGGACAGGGGATGGCTACACCTTC	CASSYGTGDGYTF
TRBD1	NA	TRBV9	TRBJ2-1	TGTGCCAGCAGCGTAAGTCTCATAGGACAGGGCTACAATGAGCAGTTCTTC	CASSVSLIGQGYNEQFF
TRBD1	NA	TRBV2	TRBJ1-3	TGTGCCAGCAGTTTGAGACAGGGGGCTAACACCATATATTTT	CASSLRQGANTIYF
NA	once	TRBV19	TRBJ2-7	TGTGCCAGTAGTCAAAACCAGGGGAACTTACACGAGCAGTACTTC	CASSQNQGNLHEQYF
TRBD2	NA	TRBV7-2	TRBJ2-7	TGTGCCAGCAGTCGGGGTCGGGACTATCGATACGAGCAGTACTTC	CASSRGRDYRYEQYF
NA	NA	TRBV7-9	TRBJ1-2	TGTGCCAGCAGCTTAGTGAGTGACAGCTATGGCTACACCTTC	CASSLVSDSYGYTF
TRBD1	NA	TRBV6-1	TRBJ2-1	TGTGCCAGCAGTGCAAGACAGGGATCATACAATGAGCAGTTCTTC	CASSARQGSYNEQFF